This entry lists 6 T cell receptor beta chains sequenced from one sample in a study of OX40 agonist ivuxolimab in advanced cancers. Profiling relied on immunoSEQ multiplex PCR, and the TCRdb table lists in-frame clones only, not all of them. The table lists under 95,000 clones, roughly 81% of them singletons. The specimen was CD4+ or CD8+ T cells sorted from blood, collected in a trial of the OX40 agonist ivuxolimab. Source of these receptors: an adult with an advanced solid tumor such as melanoma, head and neck, liver or kidney cancer.

The V call is TRBV18, the J call TRBJ1-2, with 9 bases identical to TRBD1. This CDR3 region has 15 residues. Germline V gene sequence: CDR1 KGHSH, CDR2 LQKENI. Trimming removed 6 bases from V and 5 bases from J; junction bases left unmatched: 10. The CDR3 is CASSPEGQGAYGYTF. CDR3 DNA sequence: TGTGCCAGCTCCCCAGAGGGACAGGGAGCTTATGGCTACACCTTC.

As DNA, the CDR3 is TGTGCCAGCAGTCCCCCTAGCACAGATACGCAGTATTTT. Translating it yields CASSPPSTDTQYF. The chain joins TRBV27 to TRBJ2-3; D unclear. Germline CDR1 reads MNHEY; CDR2 reads SMNVEV (reference sequence). Trimming took off 5 bases at V and 0 bases at J, with 6 bases between the two ends. This CDR3 has 13 residues.

V gene TRBV9 combines with J gene TRBJ1-3; D is undetermined. The CDR3 extends over 16 amino acids. From germline, CDR1 is SGDLS and CDR2 YYNGEE. V lost 1 base and J lost 0, with 11 bases in between. The CDR3 loop is CASSVKGSYSGNTIYF. The CDR3 DNA reads as TGTGCCAGCAGCGTAAAAGGTTCATACTCTGGAAACACCATATATTTT. Complete variable domain (other parts from reference TRBV9 and TRBJ1-3): DSGVTQTPKHLITATGQRVTLRCSPRSGDLSVYWYQQSLDQGLQFLIQYYNGEERAKGNILERFSAQQFPDLHSELNLSSLELGDSALYFCASSVKGSYSGNTIYFGEGSWLTVV.

This chain joins TRBV4-2 and TRBJ2-3; 7 bases are a match to TRBD2. This CDR3 has 20 residues. Germline CDR1 LGHNA, CDR2 YNFKEQ. The V segment lost 0 bases and the J segment 0 bases; nucleotides outside the gene matches: 15. The CDR3 sequence: CASSQEGVIAGITSTDTQYF. As DNA, the CDR3 is TGTGCCAGCAGCCAAGAGGGGGTGATAGCGGGTATCACTAGCACAGATACGCAGTATTTT.

This chain links TRBV5-1 with TRBJ1-3; 8 bases align to TRBD1. Germline V gives CDR1 SGHRS, CDR2 YFSETQ. The V gene end was trimmed by 3 bases and the J gene end by 3 bases; junction bases not matched to a gene: 8. The CDR3 covers 16 residues. The CDR3 sequence: CASSWGGQGGGNTIYF. CDR3 DNA sequence: TGCGCCAGCAGCTGGGGAGGACAGGGAGGTGGAAACACCATATATTTT.

The chain is built from TRBV28 and TRBJ1-2; TRBD1 aligns across 7 bases. Germline V gives CDR1 MDHEN, CDR2 SYDVKM. This CDR3 region has 14 residues. The V segment lost 3 bases and the J segment 5 bases; nucleotides outside the gene matches: 6. The CDR3 DNA reads as TGTGCCAGCAGTTTCATTTCAGGGGGTTATGGCTACACCTTC. Residues: CASSFISGGYGYTF.